Given below is one T cell receptor (beta chain) in context. The antigen is undetermined. Germline V gene lookup returns CDR1 GTSNPN and CDR2 SVGIG (reference sequence). V dropped 1 base and J dropped 6 bases, with 13 bases sitting between them. CDR3 size: 14 residues. Peripheral blood samples and lesional scalp punch biopsies were obtained from alopecia areata patients. cDNA prepared by RNA extraction and subsequent reverse transcription served as the template for sequencing. Method: immunoSEQ multiplex PCR; TCRdb's copy keeps in-frame clones and lacks some. The sample includes 55,000 to 70,000 clones, 45% to 50% of them seen just once. This sample is part of a study of CD8+ T cells in alopecia areata. Whole-study results and caveats: It was lesional scalp, especially alopecia totalis/universalis, that showed higher clonality than normal scalp.

This specimen consisted of CD8+ T cells sorted from blood, obtained at week 0. J is TRBJ1-5 and V is TRBV30; TRBD1 is a possible D gene (6 bases). The receptor's source is a human donor with alopecia areata. The CDR3 sequence is CAWSETGLGQPQHF. The CDR3 coding sequence is TGTGCCTGGAGTGAAACAGGGCTTGGTCAGCCCCAGCATTTT.